The 30 T cell receptor beta chains given below trace back to one sample, sequenced in a study of shared clonotypes between healthy human individuals. Naivety among CD8 cells was defined by CD45RO negativity and positive CCR7 selection, thereby excluding terminally differentiated effector memory CD45RA+ cells. TCRdb's copy holds only in-frame clones and misses some; the assay was immunoSEQ multiplex PCR. The sample yields millions of clones, approximately 94% seen once. Material: naive CD8+ T cells sorted from blood. The source of these receptors is a man between 18 and 29 years old in good health.

The V and J genes are TRBV4-2 and TRBJ2-7; D unclear. Between the trimmed V and J ends, which lost 2 bases and 0 bases, there was a span of 11 bases. CDR1 and CDR2 (germline): LGHNA, YNFKEQ. The CDR3 covers 15 residues. CDR3 residues: CASSQRGDPSYEQYF. Here the CDR3 DNA reads TGTGCCAGCAGCCAACGAGGAGATCCCTCCTACGAGCAGTACTTC.

This chain links TRBV18 with TRBJ1-1; the D is unclear. Looked up from germline, CDR1 is KGHSH and CDR2 is LQKENI. Trimming pared 8 bases from V and 0 bases from J, leaving 13 bases between. The CDR3 spans 14 residues. In nucleotides, the CDR3 is TGTGCCAGCGCCCCGACGTCTTTGAACACTGAAGCTTTCTTT. Translating it yields CASAPTSLNTEAFF. Supplemented by reference TRBV18 and TRBJ1-1, the full variable domain reads NAGVMQNPRHLVRRRGQEARLRCSPMKGHSHVYWYRQLPEEGLKFMVYLQKENIIDESGMPKERFSAEFPKEGPSILRIQQVVRGDSAAYFCASAPTSLNTEAFFGQGTRLTVV.

CDR3: CASSLAGATGELFF. CDR3 bases: TGTGCCAGCAGCCTTGCAGGGGCCACCGGGGAGCTGTTTTTT. The chain links TRBV6-1 to TRBJ2-2, with D perhaps matching TRBD1 (6 bases). The V and J ends lost 6 bases and 4 bases respectively, with 12 bases between them. The length of the CDR3 is 14 residues. Germline CDR1 reads MNHNS; CDR2 reads SASEGT.

The chain links TRBV25-1 to TRBJ1-6; D uncertain. This CDR3 is 16 amino acids long. Germline assignment: CDR1 MGHDK and CDR2 SYGVNS. The ends were cut back, 5 bases at V and 8 bases at J, with 19 bases in the middle. The CDR3 coding sequence is TGTGCCAGCAGTCCGCTCATGGGTCGTGGAGATTCACCCCTCCACTTT. Its translation: CASSPLMGRGDSPLHF.

The chain links TRBV6-1 to TRBJ1-2; 7 nucleotides line up with TRBD1. V gave up 4 bases and J gave up 4 bases; unmatched junction bases: 9. The CDR3 has 15 amino acids. Germline CDR1 and CDR2: MNHNS and SASEGT. The CDR3 protein is CASSGTKTGIYGYTF. The CDR3 DNA reads as TGTGCCAGCAGTGGGACGAAGACAGGGATCTATGGCTACACCTTC.

The genes are TRBV27 and TRBJ1-4; D not resolved. V was trimmed by 2 bases and J by 4 bases, leaving 17 bases between them. This CDR3 region has 17 residues. Germline values: CDR1 MNHEY, CDR2 SMNVEV (reference sequence). The CDR3 DNA reads TGTGCCAGCAGTTTAACCTTGAACGCCGCTGGTAATGAAAAACTGTTTTTT. Translating it yields CASSLTLNAAGNEKLFF.

This clone was counted once. The chain joins TRBV6-4 to TRBJ2-5; possibly TRBD1 for D (6 bases). The germline V gene has CDR1 MRHNA and CDR2 SNTAGT. The CDR3 totals 13 residues. V lost 6 bases and J lost 3, with 11 bases in between. The CDR3 here is CASRPDSKETQYF. As DNA, the CDR3 is TGTGCCAGCAGACCGGACAGCAAAGAGACCCAGTACTTC.

As for this clone: This sample also contains other DNA sequences that code for the same CDR3. The chain is built from TRBV11-2 and TRBJ2-7; D is undetermined. Germline lookup yields CDR1 SGHAT and CDR2 FQNNGV. CDR3 size: 12 residues. V was clipped by 3 bases and J by 3 bases, with 6 bases between them. The CDR3 nucleotides are TGTGCCAGCAGCTTCGGCGGCTACGAGCAGTACTTC. Translating gives CASSFGGYEQYF.

The genes are TRBV7-2 and TRBJ2-3; TRBD1 or TRBD2 may be the D gene (5 bases each). CDR1 is SGHTA, CDR2 FQGNSA, per germline. Trimming stripped 8 bases from V and 6 bases from J, with 18 bases between. This CDR3 spans 14 amino acids. The CDR3 protein is CASSGTRPPDTQYF. CDR3 coding DNA: TGTGCCAGCTCCGGGACGCGGCCCCCCGATACGCAGTATTTT.

This rearrangement joins TRBV19 to TRBJ2-2; no definite D call. Germline-derived CDR1 and CDR2 are LNHDA and SQIVND (reference sequence). V dropped 3 bases and J dropped 4 bases, with 9 bases sitting between them. CDR3 size: 14 residues. CDR3 region: CASSILLTTGELFF. CDR3 DNA sequence: TGTGCCAGTAGTATTCTTCTGACCACCGGGGAGCTGTTTTTT.

The V and J genes are TRBV5-6 and TRBJ2-7; TRBD2 matches at 14 bases. The V and J ends lost 3 bases and 6 bases, in that order; junction bases with no gene match: 11. Germline CDR1 SGHDT, CDR2 YYEEEE. The CDR3 is made up of 17 amino acids. In DNA, the CDR3 is TGTGCCAGCAGCTCTTACGGGACTAGCGGGAGTTGGGGCGAGCAGTACTTC. It translates to CASSSYGTSGSWGEQYF.

V and J are TRBV27 and TRBJ2-7; 7 bases are a match to TRBD1. The CDR3 sequence is 16 residues long. Germline CDR1 reads MNHEY; CDR2 reads SMNVEV (reference sequence). V gave up 5 bases and J gave up 4 bases; unmatched junction bases: 14. The CDR3 nucleotides read TGTGCCAGCAGTCTTCGAGGGGGCGGGTTCATTTACGAGCAGTACTTC. This translates into CASSLRGGGFIYEQYF.

About this clone: The same CDR3 also results from other DNA sequences found in this sample. The gene calls are TRBV11-2 and TRBJ2-1; TRBD1 or TRBD2 may be the D gene (5 bases each). The CDR3 covers 15 residues. Trimming removed 1 base at V and 0 bases at J, with 7 bases between. The germline V gene has CDR1 SGHAT and CDR2 FQNNGV. This chain's CDR3 is CASSLVGGSYNEQFF. DNA of the CDR3: TGTGCCAGCAGCTTAGTTGGGGGCTCCTACAATGAGCAGTTCTTC.

The chain carries TRBV9 and TRBJ2-7, with 9 bases aligning to TRBD1. V was clipped by 2 bases and J by 6 bases; unmatched bases: 6. The CDR3 runs to 14 residues. The V gene's germline CDR1 is SGDLS and CDR2 YYNGEE. The CDR3 DNA reads as TGTGCCAGCAGCGTGGGACAGGGAGATCTCGAGCAGTACTTC. This sequence encodes CASSVGQGDLEQYF. Full variable domain (remainder filled in from reference TRBV9 and TRBJ2-7): DSGVTQTPKHLITATGQRVTLRCSPRSGDLSVYWYQQSLDQGLQFLIQYYNGEERAKGNILERFSAQQFPDLHSELNLSSLELGDSALYFCASSVGQGDLEQYFGPGTRLTVT.

The CDR3 is CASSISGTGPSYEQYF. The CDR3 DNA is TGTGCCAGTAGTATCTCCGGGACAGGGCCCTCCTACGAGCAGTACTTC. V gene TRBV19 combines with J gene TRBJ2-7; TRBD1 agrees at 9 bases. V dropped 3 bases and J dropped 0; count of bases not matched to a gene: 6. The CDR3 loop spans 16 amino acids. The germline V gene encodes CDR1 LNHDA and CDR2 SQIVND (reference sequence).

The J gene is TRBJ2-7, the V gene TRBV6-1, with 11 nucleotides matching TRBD2. V shed 4 bases, J shed 3 bases, and the junction held 5 bases outside the gene matches. Germline V lookup: CDR1 MNHNS, CDR2 SASEGT. CDR3 length: 15 amino acids. CDR3 in DNA: TGTGCCAGCAGTGGACTAGCGGGGCTATACTACGAGCAGTACTTC. Residues: CASSGLAGLYYEQYF.

The chain employs TRBV2 and TRBJ2-4; D might be TRBD1 (6 bases). The germline gives CDR1 SNHLY, CDR2 FYNNEI. CDR3 size: 16 residues. Trimming removed 8 bases at V and 0 bases at J, with 17 bases between. The CDR3 nucleotides read TGTGCCAGCTCCTGGACAGCCGATCTAGCCAAAAACATTCAGTACTTC. Its protein product is CASSWTADLAKNIQYF.

On this clone: Other DNA sequences in this specimen translate into the identical CDR3. This chain links TRBV9 with TRBJ2-7; D may be TRBD1 (6 bases). Germline V gives CDR1 SGDLS, CDR2 YYNGEE. The CDR3 loop spans 15 amino acids. V was cut by 0 bases and J by 1 base, with 11 bases left in between. CDR3 residues: CASSVGGGTSYEQYF. The CDR3 DNA reads TGTGCCAGCAGCGTAGGAGGGGGTACTTCCTACGAGCAGTACTTC.

The chain carries TRBV29-1 and TRBJ2-2; TRBD1 matches 8 bases. CDR1 SQVTM and CDR2 ANQGSEA come from the germline V gene. V lost 2 bases, J lost 2 bases, and 7 bases stayed unmatched. CDR3 length: 16 residues. The CDR3 sequence: CSVERRDRGNTGELFF. CDR3 nucleotides: TGCAGCGTTGAAAGAAGAGACAGGGGAAACACCGGGGAGCTGTTTTTT.

The CDR3 region is CASSQLMTYEQYF. CDR3 sequence (DNA): TGCGCCAGCAGCCAATTAATGACCTACGAGCAGTACTTC. The chain carries TRBV4-1 and TRBJ2-7, with unresolved D. The CDR3 covers 13 residues. V was pared by 2 bases and J by 2 bases, with 7 bases between. Germline V gives CDR1 MGHRA, CDR2 YSYEKL.

This chain connects TRBV5-4 to TRBJ1-5, with 7 bases aligning to TRBD1. V gave up 0 bases and J gave up 5 bases; unmatched junction bases: 5. The length of the CDR3 is 15 residues. CDR1 is SGHNT and CDR2 is YYREEE in the germline V gene (reference sequence). CDR3 nucleotide sequence: TGTGCCAGCAGCTTGGGGGGGACAGCCGATCAGCCCCAGCATTTT. As protein: CASSLGGTADQPQHF.

This clone was detected once. The chain joins TRBV29-1 to TRBJ1-4, with D tentatively TRBD1 (5 bases). Trimming left V 7 bases short and J 5 bases short, with 8 bases between. The CDR3 consists of 11 residues. Germline loops: CDR1 SQVTM, CDR2 ANQGSEA. CDR3 residues: CSGRQNEKLFF. The CDR3 DNA sequence: TGCAGCGGCAGACAGAATGAAAAACTGTTTTTT.

The chain couples TRBV9 to TRBJ2-1, with D perhaps TRBD1 or TRBD2 (5 bases each). V was shortened by 4 bases and J by 0 bases, with 8 bases between the two germline ends. Germline CDR1 and CDR2: SGDLS and YYNGEE. CDR3 size: 14 residues. The CDR3 loop is CASSPGPSYNEQFF. CDR3 bases: TGTGCCAGCAGCCCGGGACCCTCCTACAATGAGCAGTTCTTC.

This clone was picked up one time. The chain links TRBV27 to TRBJ2-7; tentatively, D is TRBD2 (6 bases). The CDR3 consists of 16 residues. The V gene's germline CDR1 is MNHEY and CDR2 SMNVEV (reference sequence). Deletions cut 2 bases from V and 0 bases from J, with 14 bases between. The CDR3 DNA reads TGTGCCAGCAGTTTAGGAGGGTTTACCTACTCCTACGAGCAGTACTTC. Its protein product is CASSLGGFTYSYEQYF.

This rearrangement joins TRBV10-3 to TRBJ2-7; tentative D call: TRBD2 (5 bases). Trimming stripped 1 base from V and 3 bases from J, with 10 bases between. CDR1 and CDR2 from the germline V gene are ENHRY and SYGVKD. The CDR3 is 14 residues long. The CDR3 nucleotides are TGTGCCATCAGTGAGTATGCTAGCTTCTACGAGCAGTACTTC. Residues: CAISEYASFYEQYF.

V is TRBV10-3 and J is TRBJ2-7; D is unresolved. The length of the CDR3 is 14 residues. V lost 0 bases and J 3 bases, leaving 9 bases between the germline ends. Germline V gene sequence: CDR1 ENHRY, CDR2 SYGVKD. The CDR3 DNA reads TGTGCCATCAGTGAGTCGGTGACGGGCTACGAGCAGTACTTC. Its translation is CAISESVTGYEQYF.

V gene TRBV27 combines with J gene TRBJ2-1; TRBD2 matches at 14 bases. The CDR3 length is 17 residues. J lost 4 bases, V lost 5 bases, and 7 bases had no gene match. The germline V gene has CDR1 MNHEY and CDR2 SMNVEV (reference sequence). CDR3 sequence: CASSPYRLAGGYNEQFF. The CDR3, as DNA: TGTGCCAGCAGTCCGTACAGACTAGCGGGAGGGTACAATGAGCAGTTCTTC.

As concerns this clone: Other DNA sequences in this specimen translate into the identical CDR3. The chain is built from TRBV13 and TRBJ2-5, with 7 bases matching TRBD2. Germline CDR1 and CDR2: PRHDT and FYEKMQ (reference sequence). The CDR3 totals 13 residues. The ends lost 3 bases at V and 2 bases at J; junction bases unmatched: 0. For the CDR3, the DNA is TGTGCCAGCAGCTTGGGAGGGCAAGAGACCCAGTACTTC. Translated, it gives CASSLGGQETQYF.

On this clone itself: This same CDR3 is encoded by further DNA sequences in the sample. The chain couples TRBV5-1 to TRBJ2-7; D tentatively reads TRBD1 or TRBD2 (5 bases each). From germline, CDR1 is SGHRS and CDR2 YFSETQ. Trimming took off 2 bases at V and 2 bases at J, with 11 bases between the two ends. CDR3 length: 14 residues. The CDR3 coding sequence is TGCGCCAGCAGCTTAGCAGGGACCCCCTACGAGCAGTACTTC. This sequence encodes CASSLAGTPYEQYF.

The count of this clone is one. The rearrangement uses TRBV10-3 and TRBJ2-7; D remains ambiguous. Trimming cost V 3 bases and J 6 bases, with 12 bases left between them. The CDR3 extends over 13 amino acids. The germline V gene encodes CDR1 ENHRY and CDR2 SYGVKD. CDR3 sequence: CAISDTHSPEQYF. The CDR3 DNA reads TGTGCCATCAGTGATACCCATTCCCCCGAGCAGTACTTC.